Reported below is one T cell receptor (beta chain). Its antigen is unknown. This sample was included in a study of cytomegalovirus exposure and HLA in healthy donors. Study-wide context: Ancestry clustering placed around four fifths of 300 to 400 genotyped donors in the Caucasian-associated cluster. General study results and limits: It was reported that TCR beta sequences correctly inferred the HLA-A and HLA-B alleles for most subjects. The authors listed around 150 TCR beta chains as cytomegalovirus-associated.

Researchers ran the PCR with 60 Vbeta and 13 Jbeta primers. Sequencing used immunoSEQ multiplex PCR; TCRdb keeps in-frame clones, though not all of them. The sample has approximately 130,000 clones; around 72% are singletons. Germline V gives CDR1 SGHRS, CDR2 YFSETQ. The CDR3 sequence is 14 residues long. V lost 6 bases, J lost 5 bases, and 10 bases stayed unmatched. This clonotype was sampled from a human donor in good health. Sequenced input: PBMCs. The rearrangement uses TRBV5-1 and TRBJ2-5, with 7 bases aligning to TRBD1. CDR3 protein: CASTPITGAETQYF. The CDR3 DNA follows: TGCGCCAGCACCCCGATAACAGGGGCCGAGACCCAGTACTTC.